The 27 T cell receptor beta chains below all came from one sample that was sequenced in a study of T cell responses to AZD1222 COVID-19 vaccine (dated by TCRdb to 2020 to 2023). Libraries were made using the immunoSEQ multiplex PCR assay. The table comes from immuneACCESS by way of TCRdb, which keeps in-frame sequences with V and J called. Part of the clones is missing from these tables; in studies checked, under half for an unresolved V gene and the rest for unknown reasons. For this sample there are about 49,000 clones; under 85% appear just once. The ten largest clones add up to 20% to 25% of the sample. The sample's time point, from its label and the paper: baseline before first vaccination. Per the publication, the treatment or condition label means: meningococcal conjugate vaccine given as trial control. Sequencing was performed on peripheral blood, taken on day 0 of MenACWY control vaccination. These receptors all stem from an adult in good health.

The V and J genes are TRBV5-1 and TRBJ2-1; 7 bases fit TRBD2. The junction had 8 bases not matched to a gene; V was cut back by 1 base and J by 4 bases. Germline lookup yields CDR1 SGHRS and CDR2 YFSETQ. The CDR3 has 16 residues. In DNA, the CDR3 is TGCGCCAGCAGCTTGCGGGACGGGGGGACTTACAATGAGCAGTTCTTC. This translates into CASSLRDGGTYNEQFF. Supplemented by reference TRBV5-1 and TRBJ2-1, the full variable domain reads KAGVTQTPRYLIKTRGQQVTLSCSPISGHRSVSWYQQTPGQGLQFLFEYFSETQRNKGNFPGRFSGRQFSNSRSEMNVSTLELGDSALYLCASSLRDGGTYNEQFFGPGTRLTVL.

The chain is built from TRBV5-5 and TRBJ1-4, with D possibly matching TRBD1 (5 bases). The CDR3 totals 16 residues. The V gene's germline CDR1 is SGHKS and CDR2 YYEKEE (reference sequence). The germline V and J ends were trimmed by 1 base and 4 bases, with 14 bases remaining between them. The CDR3 DNA reads as TGTGCCAGCAGCTTGTTCGGGGGAGGGCTTAATGAAAAACTGTTTTTT. Translation: CASSLFGGGLNEKLFF.

This clone appeared once. The V and J genes are TRBV7-9 and TRBJ1-2; D possibly corresponds to TRBD1 (5 bases). Deletions cut 5 bases from V and 3 bases from J, with 13 bases between. This CDR3 contains 14 residues. CDR1 and CDR2 (germline): SEHNR, FQNEAQ (reference sequence). The CDR3 here is CASSTGGGDYGYTF. Written as DNA, the CDR3 is TGTGCCAGCAGCACCGGTGGGGGGGACTATGGCTACACCTTC.

This clone has only a few counts. The V and J genes are TRBV19 and TRBJ1-1; D is perhaps TRBD1 (5 bases). The CDR3 sequence is 15 residues long. Per germline, CDR1 LNHDA and CDR2 SQIVND (reference sequence). Trimming pared 5 bases from V and 1 base from J, leaving 14 bases between. The CDR3 is CASSSTGGTNTEAFF. CDR3 DNA: TGTGCCAGTAGTTCCACCGGGGGGACGAACACTGAAGCTTTCTTT.

The gene calls are TRBV5-1 and TRBJ1-6; 7 nucleotides line up with TRBD1. V lost 3 bases to trimming and J lost 5 bases; unmatched junction nucleotides: 5. Per the germline V gene, CDR1 is SGHRS and CDR2 is YFSETQ. The CDR3 has 15 amino acids. The CDR3 DNA reads as TGCGCCAGCAGCTCGGCGGACAGGAATAATTCACCCCTCCACTTT. It specifies CASSSADRNNSPLHF.

This chain connects TRBV4-2 to TRBJ1-5; the D gene is possibly TRBD1 (6 bases). The CDR3 is made up of 16 amino acids. The germline V and J ends were trimmed by 0 bases and 7 bases, with 16 bases remaining between them. Germline CDR1 reads LGHNA; CDR2 reads YNFKEQ. CDR3 protein: CASSQEATGYRQPQHF. The CDR3 DNA sequence: TGTGCCAGCAGCCAAGAGGCTACAGGGTACCGACAGCCCCAGCATTTT.

J is TRBJ1-2 and V is TRBV11-1; D might be TRBD1 (5 bases). V shed 5 bases and J shed 7 bases, with 14 bases lying between them. The CDR3 spans 13 residues. Germline V gives CDR1 SGHAT, CDR2 FQDESV (reference sequence). CDR3 sequence: CASSRGAGTGYTF. For the CDR3, the DNA is TGTGCCAGCAGCCGAGGGGCGGGCACTGGCTACACCTTC.

With regard to this clone: A read error may produce the germline difference seen at one junction end. The chain joins TRBV6-5 to TRBJ1-4; 9 bases agree with TRBD1. The CDR3 sequence is 13 residues long. Germline V lookup: CDR1 MNHEY, CDR2 SVGAGI. DNA for the CDR3: TGTGCCAGCAGGCACATGACGGGACGGACAGGGGTTTTT. Its translation: CASRHMTGRTGVF.

This clone was found a few times. One end of the junction does not line up with germline, which may come from a read error. This chain links TRBV3-1 (or the pseudogene TRBV3-2) with TRBJ2-2, with 8 bases lining up with TRBD2. Germline CDR1 LGHDT, CDR2 YNNKEL (reference sequence). CDR3 length equals 15 residues. CDR3 in DNA: TGTGCCCGCAGCCCCCGGGGGGGGGCGGGCGGGGAGCTGTTTTTT. It translates to CARSPRGGAGGELFF.

J is TRBJ2-7 and V is TRBV7-2, with 7 bases identical to TRBD2. This CDR3 has 13 amino acids. Per germline, CDR1 SGHTA and CDR2 FQGNSA. The J segment lost 7 bases and the V segment lost 4 bases, leaving 7 bases of the junction unmatched. CDR3 residues: CASSSRTSGEQYF. The CDR3 region has the DNA TGTGCCAGCAGCTCACGGACTAGTGGGGAGCAGTACTTC.

The chain has TRBV10-3 and TRBJ2-1, with 9 positions matching TRBD2. The V and J ends lost 3 bases and 5 bases, in that order; junction bases with no gene match: 2. CDR1 and CDR2 from the germline V gene are ENHRY and SYGVKD. The CDR3 contains 14 residues. Here the CDR3 DNA reads TGTGCCATCAGTGACCTAGCGGGGCACAATGAGCAGTTCTTC. As protein: CAISDLAGHNEQFF.

The chain is built from TRBV30 and TRBJ1-2, with D perhaps matching TRBD1 (6 bases). V was cut by 6 bases and J by 4 bases, with 15 bases left in between. The CDR3 covers 13 residues. Per the germline V gene, CDR1 is GTSNPN and CDR2 is SVGIG (reference sequence). The CDR3 spells CACALQGGYGYTF. As DNA, the CDR3 is TGTGCCTGTGCATTACAGGGAGGCTATGGCTACACCTTC.

Only a few counts were recorded for this clone. The chain recombines TRBV4-1 with TRBJ1-1; 8 nucleotides match TRBD1. This CDR3 has 16 amino acids. The junction had 9 bases not matched to a gene; V was cut back by 1 base and J by 5 bases. Per the germline V gene, CDR1 is MGHRA and CDR2 is YSYEKL. CDR3 nucleotides: TGCGCCAGCAGCCAAGGAGGCAGGGGGCGTCGGACTGAAGCTTTCTTT. It specifies CASSQGGRGRRTEAFF.

The chain joins TRBV20-1 to TRBJ1-2; no clear D gene. Germline values: CDR1 DFQATT, CDR2 SNEGSKA (reference sequence). Trimming cost V 1 base and J 4 bases, with 4 bases left between them. This CDR3 spans 11 amino acids. As DNA, the CDR3 is TGCAGTGCTAGAGTACTCTATGGCTACACCTTC. Its protein is CSARVLYGYTF.

The J gene is TRBJ2-1, the V gene TRBV24-1; TRBD2 aligns across 11 bases. V shed 3 bases and J 5 bases; nucleotides not matched to a gene: 8. Germline V gives CDR1 KGHDR, CDR2 SFDVKD. The CDR3 is 17 residues long. DNA for the CDR3: TGTGCCACCAGTGATCCCCTGCTAGCGGGAGGTGACAATGAGCAGTTCTTC. Translated, it gives CATSDPLLAGGDNEQFF.

V usage is TRBV10-2 and J usage is TRBJ1-1; no clear D gene. The germline CDR1 and CDR2 sequences are WSHSY and SAAADI. The CDR3 runs 13 residues. V lost 10 bases to trimming and J lost 5 bases, with 17 bases between them. CDR3 sequence reads: CATQGTGGTEAFF. CDR3 nucleotide sequence: TGCGCCACCCAAGGAACGGGAGGGACTGAAGCTTTCTTT.

The chain employs TRBV9 and TRBJ2-3; TRBD2 matches at 8 bases. Germline assignment: CDR1 SGDLS and CDR2 YYNGEE. The CDR3 runs to 16 residues. The trim removed 1 base at V and 4 bases at J, leaving 8 bases unmatched. In DNA form, the CDR3 reads TGTGCCAGCAGCGTAACTACTAGCGGTGAAGCAGATACGCAGTATTTT. Residues: CASSVTTSGEADTQYF.

The rearrangement uses TRBV5-6 and TRBJ2-1, with D unresolved. Between the trimmed V and J ends, which lost 4 bases and 12 bases, there was a span of 14 bases. CDR1 and CDR2 from the germline V gene are SGHDT and YYEEEE. The CDR3 length is 12 residues. The CDR3 DNA follows: TGTGCCAGCAGCCCCGACGGCAGACGGCAGTTCTTC. Protein: CASSPDGRRQFF.

Remarks on this clone: Other nucleotide sequences in the sample specify the same CDR3. This sequence joins TRBV27 and TRBJ1-1; D is unclear. Germline values: CDR1 MNHEY, CDR2 SMNVEV (reference sequence). The CDR3 totals 14 residues. V was pared by 3 bases and J by 0 bases, with 8 bases between. CDR3 region: CASSFSGLNTEAFF. CDR3 nucleotides: TGTGCCAGCAGTTTTAGCGGACTGAACACTGAAGCTTTCTTT.

The chain has TRBV19 and TRBJ2-7, with D hard to call. Trimming pared 1 base from V and 2 bases from J, leaving 9 bases between. The CDR3 is 14 residues long. Germline CDR1 is LNHDA and CDR2 is SQIVND (reference sequence). CDR3 region: CASSIARGAYEQYV. The CDR3 DNA follows: TGTGCCAGTAGTATAGCGCGCGGAGCCTACGAGCAGTACGTC.

The chain uses TRBV4-2 and TRBJ2-1; 10 bases map to TRBD2. Germline V gene sequence: CDR1 LGHNA, CDR2 YNFKEQ. With V trimmed by 0 bases and J by 6 bases, 11 bases remained unmatched. This CDR3 is built from 18 residues. DNA for the CDR3: TGTGCCAGCAGCCAAGATGGTGGGCTAGCGGGAGTCCCCAATGAGCAGTTCTTC. The encoded protein is CASSQDGGLAGVPNEQFF.

The chain joins TRBV28 to TRBJ1-2; 7 nucleotides line up with TRBD1. CDR3 size: 14 residues. Germline V gene lookup returns CDR1 MDHEN and CDR2 SYDVKM. V lost 6 bases, J lost 2 bases, and 6 bases stayed unmatched. CDR3 in DNA: TGTGCCAGCAGATTGACAGGGAGGAACTATGGCTACACCTTC. This codes for CASRLTGRNYGYTF.

The genes are TRBV29-1 and TRBJ2-7; D gene uncertain. Trimming pared 4 bases from V and 3 bases from J, leaving 13 bases between. This CDR3 has 13 amino acids. The germline gives CDR1 SQVTM, CDR2 ANQGSEA. The CDR3 region is CSVGSQPGYEQYF. The DNA for the CDR3 is TGCAGCGTTGGTAGCCAACCGGGCTACGAGCAGTACTTC.

The rearrangement links TRBV14 to TRBJ1-2, with D unclear. Germline V gives CDR1 SGHDN, CDR2 FVKESK. The CDR3 spans 15 residues. The germline V and J ends were trimmed by 0 bases and 4 bases, with 12 bases remaining between them. CDR3 coding DNA: TGTGCCAGCAGCCAAGATTTAAAGCCGATCTATGGCTACACCTTC. Encoded protein: CASSQDLKPIYGYTF.

This clone has just one count. The chain joins TRBV10-3 to TRBJ2-3, with 11 nucleotides matching TRBD1. V was clipped by 9 bases and J by 5 bases; unmatched bases: 10. The CDR3 has 15 amino acids. Germline V gene data show CDR1 as ENHRY and CDR2 as SYGVKD. DNA of the CDR3: TGTGCCATAACGAAGGGACAGGGGGTTGGAGATACGCAGTATTTT. Its translation: CAITKGQGVGDTQYF.

This chain's CDR3 is CASSPSGSYNEQFF. CDR3 DNA: TGTGCCAGCAGCCCTAGCGGCTCCTACAATGAGCAGTTCTTC. This sequence joins TRBV4-2 and TRBJ2-1, with TRBD2 identical over 7 bases. CDR3 length: 14 amino acids. Germline values: CDR1 LGHNA, CDR2 YNFKEQ. V trimming: 4 bases; J trimming: 0 bases; junction bases outside the gene matches: 0.

The rearrangement joins TRBV6-6 to TRBJ1-5, with 7 bases aligning to TRBD1. CDR1 and CDR2 from the germline V gene are MNHNY and SVGAGI (reference sequence). The CDR3 contains 14 residues. J lost 5 bases, V lost 2 bases, and 3 bases had no gene match. The CDR3 loop reads CASSYPGGDQPQHF. The CDR3 bases are TGTGCCAGCAGTTACCCAGGGGGGGATCAGCCCCAGCATTTT.